Below, one TCR beta chain is given with its context. Antigen: not known. These data come from a study of cytomegalovirus exposure and HLA in healthy donors. This PCR relied on a set of 60 Vbeta primers and 13 Jbeta primers. This table comes from immunoSEQ multiplex PCR, and its TCRdb copy is limited to in-frame clones, with some not included. The table records about 130,000 clones, 65% to 75% of them present only once. Broader study findings: The presence/absence work took it that sequencing depth was about the same across donors. Data from an earlier analysis indicated that most TCR beta V segments were productive either about 87% or about 30% of the time.

Germline V lookup: CDR1 SEHNR, CDR2 FQNEAQ (reference sequence). Trimming took 5 bases from V and 7 from J; bases not matched to a gene: 9. The CDR3 loop spans 14 amino acids. J is TRBJ1-2 and V is TRBV7-9, with TRBD1 identical over 8 bases. This clonotype was obtained from a man between 35 and 55 years old in good health and CMV-seropositive. The specimen sequenced was PBMCs. The CDR3 sequence is CASSHDRGRSGYTF. CDR3 sequence (DNA): TGTGCCAGCAGCCACGACAGGGGCCGTTCTGGCTACACCTTC.